The table lists the clone carrying this T cell receptor beta chain with a few counts. The CDR3 has 13 residues. Germline values: CDR1 SGHRS, CDR2 YFSETQ. Trimming stripped 0 bases from V and 6 bases from J, with 9 bases between. The entry originates in a study of CD8 T cells in ankylosing spondylitis. TCRdb ran MiXCR on the 5' RACE reads and lists one entry per CDR3 protein. The data show 200,000 to 250,000 distinct CDR3 sequences, about 10% seen once. Source material: blood, either unsorted or a sorted T cell fraction (not recorded which). The sequence derives from a male donor with ankylosing spondylitis or in good health (not recorded which). V gene TRBV5-1 combines with J gene TRBJ1-2; D unclear. For the CDR3, the DNA is TGCGCCAGCAGCTTGGGACCCACCCATGGCTACACCTTC. It yields the protein CASSLGPTHGYTF.